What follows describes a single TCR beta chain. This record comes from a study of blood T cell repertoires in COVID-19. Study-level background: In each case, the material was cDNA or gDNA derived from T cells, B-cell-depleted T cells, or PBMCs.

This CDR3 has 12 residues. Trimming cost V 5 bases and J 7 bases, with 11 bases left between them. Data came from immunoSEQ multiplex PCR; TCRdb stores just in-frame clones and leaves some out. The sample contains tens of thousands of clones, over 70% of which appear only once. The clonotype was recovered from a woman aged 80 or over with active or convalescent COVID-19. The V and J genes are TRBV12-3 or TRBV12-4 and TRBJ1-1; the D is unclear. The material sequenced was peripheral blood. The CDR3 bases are TGTGCCAGCAGTACGACTCGGGGTGAAGCTTTCTTT. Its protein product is CASSTTRGEAFF.